This entry concerns a single T cell receptor (beta chain). Its antigen is still unknown. This CDR3 contains 17 residues. Trimming removed 5 bases from V and 4 bases from J; junction bases left unmatched: 16. Germline CDR1 LNHDA, CDR2 SQIVND (reference sequence). Repertoires were generated with immunoSEQ multiplex PCR, while TCRdb's copy carries only in-frame clones and drops some. Of about 94,000 clones detected, approximately 82% appear once; the ten largest clones hold roughly 24%. This sample is part of a study of radiotherapy plus CTLA-4 blockade in lung cancer. General observations from the study: The best prediction of response reportedly came from early blood T cell clone dynamics, with interferon-beta.

This clonotype originated in a human donor with non-small cell lung cancer that progressed on radiotherapy plus ipilimumab. This specimen was peripheral blood, taken from a patient treated with radiotherapy plus ipilimumab. The chain employs TRBV19 and TRBJ1-2; 7 bases fit TRBD1. The CDR3 sequence: CASSSGQIQNLFYGYTF. CDR3 bases: TGTGCCAGTAGTTCGGGACAGATACAGAACCTCTTCTATGGCTACACCTTC.